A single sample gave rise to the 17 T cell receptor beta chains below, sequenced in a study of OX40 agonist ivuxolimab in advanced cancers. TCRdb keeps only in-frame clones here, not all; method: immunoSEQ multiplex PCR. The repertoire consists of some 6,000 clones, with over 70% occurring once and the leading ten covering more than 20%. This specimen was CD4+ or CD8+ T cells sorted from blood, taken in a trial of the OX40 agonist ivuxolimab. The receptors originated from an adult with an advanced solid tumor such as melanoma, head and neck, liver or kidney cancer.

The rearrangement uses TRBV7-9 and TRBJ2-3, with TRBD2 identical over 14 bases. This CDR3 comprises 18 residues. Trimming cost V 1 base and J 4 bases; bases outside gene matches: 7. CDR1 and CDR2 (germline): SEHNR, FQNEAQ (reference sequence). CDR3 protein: CASSLGLAGGPTADTQYF. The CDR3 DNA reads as TGTGCCAGCAGCTTAGGACTAGCGGGAGGGCCTACGGCAGATACGCAGTATTTT.

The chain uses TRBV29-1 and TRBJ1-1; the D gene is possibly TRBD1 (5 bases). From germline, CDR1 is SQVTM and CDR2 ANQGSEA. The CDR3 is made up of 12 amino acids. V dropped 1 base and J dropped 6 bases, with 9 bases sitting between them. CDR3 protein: CSVEGEGAEAFF. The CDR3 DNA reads TGCAGCGTTGAAGGGGAAGGGGCTGAAGCTTTCTTT.

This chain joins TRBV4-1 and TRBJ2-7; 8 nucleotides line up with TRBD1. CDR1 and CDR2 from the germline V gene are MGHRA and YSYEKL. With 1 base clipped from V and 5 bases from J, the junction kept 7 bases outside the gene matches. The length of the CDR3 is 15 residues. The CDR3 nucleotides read TGCGCCAGCAGCCAAGGGCCAGGGGGCATGGACGAGCAGTACTTC. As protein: CASSQGPGGMDEQYF.

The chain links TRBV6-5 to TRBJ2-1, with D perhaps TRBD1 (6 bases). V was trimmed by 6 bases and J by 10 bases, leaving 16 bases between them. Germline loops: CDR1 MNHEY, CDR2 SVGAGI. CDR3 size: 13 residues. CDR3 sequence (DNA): TGTGCCAGCAGCGCCGATCCCGGGACAGAGCAGTTCTTC. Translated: CASSADPGTEQFF.

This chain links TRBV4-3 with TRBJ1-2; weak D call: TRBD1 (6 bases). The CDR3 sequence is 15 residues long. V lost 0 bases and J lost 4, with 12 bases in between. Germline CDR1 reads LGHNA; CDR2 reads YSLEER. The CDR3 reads CASSQDGGGFYGYTF. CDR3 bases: TGCGCCAGCAGCCAAGATGGGGGGGGCTTCTATGGCTACACCTTC.

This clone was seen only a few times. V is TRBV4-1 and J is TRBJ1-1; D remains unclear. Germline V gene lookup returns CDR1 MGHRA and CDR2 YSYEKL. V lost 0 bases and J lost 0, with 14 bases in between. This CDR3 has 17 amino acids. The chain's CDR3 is CASSQEARVTMNTEAFF. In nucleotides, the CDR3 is TGCGCCAGCAGCCAAGAGGCCCGGGTCACCATGAACACTGAAGCTTTCTTT.

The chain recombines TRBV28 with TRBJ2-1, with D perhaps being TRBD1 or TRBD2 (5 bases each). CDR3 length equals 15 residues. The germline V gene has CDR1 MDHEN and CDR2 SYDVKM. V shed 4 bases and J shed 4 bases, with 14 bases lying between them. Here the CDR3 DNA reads TGTGCCAGCAGTTCCTCGTGGGGGAAATACAATGAGCAGTTCTTC. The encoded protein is CASSSSWGKYNEQFF.

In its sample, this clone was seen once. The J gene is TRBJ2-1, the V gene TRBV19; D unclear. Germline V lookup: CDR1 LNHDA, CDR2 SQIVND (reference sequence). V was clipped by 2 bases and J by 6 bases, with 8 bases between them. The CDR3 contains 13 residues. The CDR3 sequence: CASSISAANEQFF. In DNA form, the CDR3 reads TGTGCCAGTAGTATATCGGCGGCCAATGAGCAGTTCTTC.

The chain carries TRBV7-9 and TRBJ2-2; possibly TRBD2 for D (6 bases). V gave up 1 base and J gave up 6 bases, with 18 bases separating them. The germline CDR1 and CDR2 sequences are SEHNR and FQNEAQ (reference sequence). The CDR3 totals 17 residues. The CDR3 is CASSLGGGGRGAGELFF. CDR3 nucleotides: TGTGCCAGCAGCTTAGGGGGCGGAGGGCGTGGCGCCGGGGAGCTGTTTTTT.

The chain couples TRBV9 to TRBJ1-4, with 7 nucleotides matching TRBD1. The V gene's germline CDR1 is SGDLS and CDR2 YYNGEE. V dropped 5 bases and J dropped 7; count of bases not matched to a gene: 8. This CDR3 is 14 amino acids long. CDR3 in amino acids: CASSPGGLSEKLFF. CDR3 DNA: TGTGCCAGCAGTCCAGGGGGATTAAGTGAAAAACTGTTTTTT.

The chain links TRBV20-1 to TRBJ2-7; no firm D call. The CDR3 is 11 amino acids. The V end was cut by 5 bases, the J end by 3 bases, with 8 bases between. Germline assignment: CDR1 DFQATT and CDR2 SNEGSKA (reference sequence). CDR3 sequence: CSAGSDYEQYF. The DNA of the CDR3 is TGCAGTGCTGGGTCCGACTACGAGCAGTACTTC.

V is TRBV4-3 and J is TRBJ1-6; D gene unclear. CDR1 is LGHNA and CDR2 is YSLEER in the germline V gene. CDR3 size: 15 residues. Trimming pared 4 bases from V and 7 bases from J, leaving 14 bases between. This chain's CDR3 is CASSPSDLGNSPLHF. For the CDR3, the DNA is TGCGCCAGCAGCCCTTCCGACCTCGGGAATTCACCCCTCCACTTT.

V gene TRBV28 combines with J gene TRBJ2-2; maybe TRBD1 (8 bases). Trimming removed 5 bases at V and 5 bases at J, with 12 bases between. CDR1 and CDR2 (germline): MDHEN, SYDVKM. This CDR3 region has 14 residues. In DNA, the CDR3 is TGTGCCAGCAGTGACAGGGGAGGGACCGGGGAGCTGTTTTTT. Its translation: CASSDRGGTGELFF.

As DNA, the CDR3 is TGCGCCAGCAGCTTGGGTGAATTTGGCACTGAAGCTTTCTTT. Translation: CASSLGEFGTEAFF. The genes are TRBV5-1 and TRBJ1-1; no clear D. Germline lookup yields CDR1 SGHRS and CDR2 YFSETQ. V was pared by 0 bases and J by 4 bases, with 10 bases between. The CDR3 length is 14 residues.

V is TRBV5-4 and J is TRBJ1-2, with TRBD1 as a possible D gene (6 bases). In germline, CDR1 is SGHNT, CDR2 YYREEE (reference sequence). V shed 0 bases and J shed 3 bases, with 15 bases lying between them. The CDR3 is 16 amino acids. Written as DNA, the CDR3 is TGTGCCAGCAGCTTGGGTGGGAGGAACAGGGACTATGGCTACACCTTC. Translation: CASSLGGRNRDYGYTF.

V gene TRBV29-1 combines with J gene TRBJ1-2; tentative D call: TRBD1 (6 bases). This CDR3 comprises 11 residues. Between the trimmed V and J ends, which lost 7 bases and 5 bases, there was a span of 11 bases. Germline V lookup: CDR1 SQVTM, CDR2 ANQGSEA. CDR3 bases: TGCAGCGGAGGACAGATATATGGCTACACCTTC. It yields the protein CSGGQIYGYTF.

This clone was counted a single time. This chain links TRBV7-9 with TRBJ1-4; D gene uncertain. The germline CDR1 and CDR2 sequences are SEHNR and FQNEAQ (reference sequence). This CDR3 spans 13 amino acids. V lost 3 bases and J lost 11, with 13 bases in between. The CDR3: CASSFESGWKLFF. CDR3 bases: TGTGCCAGCAGCTTCGAGAGTGGGTGGAAACTGTTTTTT. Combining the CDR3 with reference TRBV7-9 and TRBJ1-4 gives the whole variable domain DTGVSQNPRHKITKRGQNVTFRCDPISEHNRLYWYRQTLGQGPEFLTYFQNEAQLEKSRLLSDRFSAERPKGSFSTLEIQRTEQGDSAMYLCASSFESGWKLFFGSGTQLSVL.